A selection of T cell receptor beta chains follows, all from one sample in a study of beta chain features in type 1 diabetes. Only in-frame clones appear in the TCRdb table, and some are missing; sequencing was by immunoSEQ multiplex PCR. Found here are around 250,000 clones, around 68% of them singletons; the top ten hold 0.053%. The specimen sequenced was naive CD4+ T cells from blood. The origin of the receptors is a man younger than 40 in good health. Both conserved end residues are part of each CDR3.

j_call v_call cdr3_aa
TRBJ1-2 TRBV7-9 CASNREGNGYTF
TRBJ2-3 TRBV9 CASSPRLAGGTDTQYF
TRBJ2-7 TRBV29-1 CSILGQNYEQYF
TRBJ2-7 TRBV7-2 CASSSPGRPYEQYF
TRBJ2-7 TRBV6-5 CASSYATPYEQYF
TRBJ2-1 TRBV7-2 CASSLDLNEQFF
TRBJ2-1 TRBV30 CAWSVGASLGNEQFF
TRBJ2-5 TRBV7-2 CASSLFRDQETQYF
TRBJ2-1 TRBV30 CAWSTGTGVFNEQFF
TRBJ2-1 TRBV20-1 CSAIYTNEQFF
TRBJ2-3 TRBV25-1 CASAGGAGGGPSTDTQYF
TRBJ1-3 TRBV30 CAWSVQRRNTIYF
TRBJ2-6 TRBV4-1 CASSQGMASSGANVLTF
TRBJ2-1 TRBV4-3 CASSQDTAGGGNEQFF
TRBJ2-5 TRBV13 CASSLRPKETQYF
TRBJ2-5 TRBV11-2 CASSLVGSRVETQYF
TRBJ2-6 TRBV29-1 CSVTPGAGANVLTF
TRBJ1-1 TRBV2 CASSGTRGDTEAFF